What follows is one T cell receptor (beta chain) and its context. The antigen is unknown. This sample includes further DNA sequences coding for the same CDR3. This CDR3 contains 13 residues. Germline V CDR1 and CDR2: LNHDA, SQIVND (reference sequence). Trimming removed 9 bases from V and 6 bases from J, with 15 bases in between. This entry is derived from a study of shared clonotypes between healthy human individuals. Notes on the study in general: Among non-shared clonotypes, generation probabilities were lower than among those shared by all four donors. The sharing of 4.5% to 5% of naive CD4 clonotypes was seen across a handful of donors.

The method was immunoSEQ multiplex PCR; TCRdb's version includes in-frame clones alone and lacks a portion of them. The sample has hundreds of thousands of clones, more than 70% seen once. Participating donors were healthy, HIV-negative adults free of recent acute infections or vaccinations. Each sample came from a Caucasian adult donor living in Nashville, Tennessee. This chain links TRBV19 with TRBJ2-1; maybe TRBD2 (6 bases). The specimen was memory CD4+ T cells sorted from blood. Subset noted: CD45RA-negative fraction. This sequence was found in a woman aged 25 to 39 in good health. The CDR3 region has the DNA TGTGCCAGCAGGACGACTAGGGGCAATGAGCAGTTCTTC. Its protein product is CASRTTRGNEQFF.